The T cell receptor beta chain described here comes from a study of control samples from healthy donors and cancer patients. Generated by immunoSEQ multiplex PCR, the TCRdb table keeps only in-frame clones and is missing some. The table lists 130,000 or so clones, approximately 94% of them singletons. Germline V gene lookup returns CDR1 PRHDT and CDR2 FYEKMQ (reference sequence). Trimming pared 2 bases from V and 6 bases from J, leaving 19 bases between. The CDR3 covers 17 residues. V usage is TRBV13 and J usage is TRBJ1-4; a weak D match, TRBD1 (6 bases). Sample: blood. The TCR sequence derives from a man aged 40-55 years in good health. CDR3 DNA sequence: TGTGCCAGCAGCTTACGATCGCGGGGGGCAGAAGATGAAAAACTGTTTTTT. This codes for CASSLRSRGAEDEKLFF.